A selection of T cell receptor beta chains follows, all from one sample in a study of PD-L1 blockade in urothelial cancer. Only in-frame clones appear in the TCRdb table, and some are missing; sequencing was by immunoSEQ multiplex PCR. The sample lists 70,000 to 75,000 clones; about nine tenths were seen once. Sequenced material: PBMCs, taken around atezolizumab (anti-PD-L1) treatment. These receptors all come from a man between 65 and 85 years old with urothelial cancer. The CDR3 runs from the conserved cysteine through the conserved F or W. The D gene is left open where the match is weak. Clone size appears in some rows only: once, few, many, or a class for an expanded clone.

TRBV27	TRBJ2-3	15	.	.	CASSLPGGITDTQYF	TGTGCCAGCAGCCTCCCGGGGGGCATCACAGATACGCAGTATTTT
TRBV5-5	TRBJ2-7	15	.	TRBD2	CASSLDSAGGREQYF	TGTGCCAGCAGCTTGGATTCAGCGGGAGGGCGGGAGCAGTACTTC
TRBV28	TRBJ1-1	14	few	TRBD1	CASSSSYRGTEAFF	TGTGCCAGCAGTTCCTCCTACAGGGGCACTGAAGCTTTCTTT
TRBV9	TRBJ2-1	13	few	.	CASSPLGGNEQFF	TGTGCCAGCAGCCCCCTTGGCGGCAATGAGCAGTTCTTC
TRBV27	TRBJ2-5	15	once	TRBD1	CASSLQPNRGETQYF	TGTGCCAGCAGTTTGCAGCCGAACAGGGGAGAGACCCAGTACTTC
TRBV19	TRBJ2-5	17	.	.	CASTLHDRGRGLGDQYF	TGTGCCAGTACCCTCCATGACCGTGGCAGGGGTTTGGGAGACCAGTACTTC
TRBV5-6	TRBJ1-2	17	.	TRBD1	CASSLGKGQILWGGYTF	TGTGCCAGCAGCTTGGGGAAGGGACAGATCCTTTGGGGTGGCTACACCTTC
TRBV10-2	TRBJ1-3	14	.	.	CASSEVAVGNTIYF	TGCGCCAGCAGTGAGGTAGCAGTAGGAAACACCATATATTTT
TRBV4-1	TRBJ2-1	17	.	TRBD2	CASSQAASGGSYNEQFF	TGCGCCAGCAGCCAAGCGGCTAGCGGTGGCTCCTACAATGAGCAGTTCTTC
TRBV5-6	TRBJ2-7	18	.	TRBD1	CASSPSPLSYGQAGEQYF	TGTGCCAGCAGCCCAAGTCCCCTCTCTTACGGACAGGCGGGCGAGCAGTACTTC
TRBV29-1	TRBJ1-2	15	.	TRBD1	CSVEAAGGSLYGYTF	TGCAGCGTTGAAGCCGCAGGGGGCTCCCTCTATGGCTACACCTTC
TRBV5-1	TRBJ1-4	14	once	.	CASSLFTTAEKLFF	TGCGCCAGCAGCTTGTTTACGACAGCAGAAAAACTGTTTTTT
TRBV28	TRBJ2-5	13	.	.	CASSLGRAETQYF	TGTGCCAGCAGTTTAGGCAGGGCAGAGACCCAGTACTTC
TRBV19	TRBJ2-6	13	.	TRBD1	CASRDRGTNVLTF	TGTGCCAGTCGGGACAGGGGTACCAACGTCCTGACTTTC
TRBV2	TRBJ2-1	15	.	TRBD2	CASSARTSGRNEQFF	TGTGCCAGCTCAGCCCGGACTAGCGGGAGGAATGAGCAGTTCTTC
TRBV5-6	TRBJ2-7	17	.	TRBD2	CASSRRLAGGVFDEQYF	TGTGCCAGCAGCCGAAGACTAGCGGGAGGGGTCTTTGACGAGCAGTACTTC
TRBV28	TRBJ1-6	13	.	.	CASSSGRGSPLHF	TGTGCCAGCAGTTCAGGGCGAGGTTCACCCCTCCACTTT
TRBV27	TRBJ2-5	15	.	TRBD1	CASRSGTGGWETQYF	TGTGCCAGCAGGTCCGGGACAGGGGGCTGGGAGACCCAGTACTTC
TRBV2	TRBJ1-4	15	.	.	CASRGREQLNEKLFF	TGTGCCAGCAGAGGTCGCGAACAGCTTAATGAAAAACTGTTTTTT
TRBV7-2	TRBJ2-2	12	.	.	CASSRQVGELFF	TGTGCCAGCAGCCGACAGGTCGGAGAGCTGTTTTTT
TRBV7-9	TRBJ2-3	18	.	TRBD2	CASSLALAGLISTDTQYF	TGTGCCAGCAGCCTGGCTCTAGCGGGCCTAATCAGCACAGATACGCAGTATTTT
TRBV18	TRBJ2-6	17	.	.	CASSPSRGYSGANVLTF	TGTGCCAGCTCACCGTCACGGGGTTACTCTGGGGCCAACGTCCTGACTTTC